This entry describes one TCR beta chain. The CDR3 consists of 14 residues. V was trimmed by 3 bases and J by 4 bases, leaving 12 bases between them. Germline CDR1 SQVTM, CDR2 ANQGSEA. Healthy individuals of Caucasian origin from Russia, aged about 6 to 90, served as donors. This specimen belongs to a study of blood T cells in healthy people across ages. For the second PCR, which ran for about 7 to 12 cycles, a sample-barcoded 5' primer and a J-beta primer mix were used. A template-switch adaptor that had 12 random nucleotides put a tag on each cDNA molecule. TCRdb reanalysed the 5' RACE reads using MiXCR and keeps one entry per CDR3 protein. The data hold 1.8 million or so distinct CDR3 sequences, with approximately 40% observed a single time.

The receptor's source is a human donor in good health. Input material: blood. The V gene is TRBV29-1, the J gene TRBJ2-2, with D possibly matching TRBD1 (7 bases). For the CDR3, the DNA is TGCAGCGTTGAGGAGGGGGCTGGCACCGGGGAGCTGTTTTTT. It specifies CSVEEGAGTGELFF.